Ten or more counts support the clone carrying this T cell receptor (beta chain). Its antigen is currently unknown. TCRdb used MiXCR to reprocess the RACE reads, holding one entry per CDR3 protein. The sample contains under 100,000 distinct CDR3 sequences, approximately 10% of which appear only once. V gave up 2 bases and J gave up 0 bases, with 15 bases separating them. Germline CDR1 SGHTA, CDR2 FQGNSA. The CDR3 consists of 17 residues. The data stem from a study of human T cells and chemical hapten exposure. The wider study: 2% DPC applied to a roughly 2 cm by roughly 2 cm arm area sensitized donors. Study findings and constraints: The presence of alopecia in the donors means their immune response may differ from healthy people's.

The time point is: patch test 2, 6 weeks after DPC sensitization. The sample's treatment: therapeutic diphenylcyclopropenone sensitization with weekly scalp DPC. This sequence originates from a woman aged 35 to 49 with alopecia areata. Some clones in this sample may be carry-over from other donors' samples. Sequences were derived from whole blood, sampled in connection with sensitization to the hapten diphenylcyclopropenone (DPC). This chain links TRBV7-2 with TRBJ2-3; no clear D gene. The CDR3 DNA reads as TGTGCCAGCAGCTTATCCGACGCGCTACCTAGCACAGATACGCAGTATTTT. It encodes CASSLSDALPSTDTQYF.